The next 3 T cell receptor beta chains were all read from a single sample in a study of cytotoxic CD8 clonotypes in ibrutinib-treated CLL. This table comes from immunoSEQ multiplex PCR, and its TCRdb copy is limited to in-frame clones, with some not included. Of roughly 150,000 clones listed, roughly 76% are singletons. Source: PBMCs, taken after 24 months of ibrutinib treatment. These receptor sequences come from a human donor with chronic lymphocytic leukemia.

The V and J genes are TRBV2 and TRBJ2-2; unclear D gene. V lost 4 bases to trimming and J lost 0 bases, with 12 bases between them. The germline V gene has CDR1 SNHLY and CDR2 FYNNEI. The CDR3 totals 16 residues. The CDR3 DNA sequence: TGTGCCAGCAGTGTCTTGGGCACCTCGAACACCGGGGAGCTGTTTTTT. It encodes CASSVLGTSNTGELFF. The full variable domain, in which reference TRBV2 and TRBJ2-2 provide the parts outside the CDR3, is EPEVTQTPSHQVTQMGQEVILRCVPISNHLYFYWYRQILGQKVEFLVSFYNNEISEKSEIFDDQFSVERPDGSNFTLKIRSTKLEDSAMYFCASSVLGTSNTGELFFGEGSRLTVL.

J is TRBJ1-1 and V is TRBV6-4, with TRBD1 matching over 7 bases. CDR3 size: 13 residues. V gave up 6 bases and J gave up 3 bases; unmatched junction bases: 4. Germline CDR1 is MRHNA and CDR2 is SNTAGT. CDR3 DNA: TGTGCCAGCAGCGCTGACAGGGACACTGAAGCTTTCTTT. This codes for CASSADRDTEAFF.

DNA for the CDR3: TGTGCCAGCAGCGAAACAGGGGGCCGGGGGAAACTGTTTTTT. It yields the protein CASSETGGRGKLFF. The chain is built from TRBV9 and TRBJ1-4, with 9 bases that match TRBD1. Trimming at V came to 3 bases and at J to 11 bases, leaving 8 bases not matched to a gene. The germline gives CDR1 SGDLS, CDR2 YYNGEE. CDR3 size: 14 residues.